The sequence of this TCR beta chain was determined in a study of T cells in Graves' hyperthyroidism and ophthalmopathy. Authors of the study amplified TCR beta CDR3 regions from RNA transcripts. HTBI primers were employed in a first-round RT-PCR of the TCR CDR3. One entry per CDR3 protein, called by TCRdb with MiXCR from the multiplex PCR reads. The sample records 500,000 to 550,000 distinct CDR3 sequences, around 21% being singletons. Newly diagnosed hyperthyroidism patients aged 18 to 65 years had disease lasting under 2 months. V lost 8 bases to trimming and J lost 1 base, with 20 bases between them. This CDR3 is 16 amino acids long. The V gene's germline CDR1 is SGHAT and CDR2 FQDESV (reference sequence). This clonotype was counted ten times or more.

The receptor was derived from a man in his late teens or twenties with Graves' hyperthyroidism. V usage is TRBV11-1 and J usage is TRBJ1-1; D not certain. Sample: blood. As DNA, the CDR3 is TGTGCCAGCGCGAAGGGCCGGAAGGATTGGAACACTGAAGCTTTCTTT. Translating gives CASAKGRKDWNTEAFF.